The 20 T cell receptor beta chains listed next were all sequenced from one sample in a study of regulatory T cells in long-lasting Graves disease. Time point in this sample: newly diagnosed GD, antithyroid drugs for less than 3 months. The TCR library was prepared using RNA isolated from PBMCs. CDR3 regions were amplified by Arm-PCR using iRepertoire HTBI primers to build TCR beta libraries. TCRdb reanalysed the multiplex PCR reads using MiXCR and keeps one entry per CDR3 protein. The table has around 420,000 distinct CDR3 sequences, 15% seen once. This same sample was also taken into another study, of T cells in Graves' hyperthyroidism and ophthalmopathy.

Sequenced material: peripheral blood mononuclear cells (PBMCs), taken at new diagnosis, from a patient treated with antithyroid drugs. All receptors derive from a middle-aged woman with Graves disease.

This clonotype appeared a few times. V gene TRBV12-5 combines with J gene TRBJ1-5; D not resolved. The germline V gene encodes CDR1 LGHNT and CDR2 FRNRAP. The CDR3 loop spans 14 amino acids. Trimming removed 4 bases at V and 0 bases at J, with 7 bases between. CDR3 bases: TGTGCTAGTGGTTACGGGGATAGCAATCAGCCCCAGCATTTT. It translates to CASGYGDSNQPQHF.

The table lists this clonotype with many counts. The CDR3 region has the DNA TGTGCCAGCAGTACCCTGAACACTGAAGCTTTCTTT. It encodes CASSTLNTEAFF. V gene TRBV12-3 or TRBV12-4 combines with J gene TRBJ1-1; D call uncertain. V was trimmed by 5 bases and J by 0 bases, leaving 4 bases between them. There are 12 residues in the CDR3.

This clonotype was detected many times. The chain carries TRBV12-3 or TRBV12-4 and TRBJ2-1, with 15 nucleotides matching TRBD2. The J segment lost 6 bases and the V segment lost 6 bases, leaving 6 bases of the junction unmatched. The CDR3 is 16 amino acids. In DNA, the CDR3 is TGTGCCAGCAGGCCAGGACTAGCGGGAGGGATCAATGAGCAGTTCTTC. Protein sequence: CASRPGLAGGINEQFF.

This clonotype was detected ten times or more. The genes are TRBV2 and TRBJ1-5; 12 nucleotides line up with TRBD1. J gave up 5 bases and V 1 base, and 3 bases lay outside the gene matches. CDR1 is SNHLY, CDR2 FYNNEI, per germline. The CDR3 contains 16 residues. The CDR3 DNA reads TGTGCCAGCAGTGAAGACGGGACAGGGGGCGATCAGCCCCAGCATTTT. It specifies CASSEDGTGGDQPQHF.

CDR3 in DNA: TGTGCCAGCAGCCCTCGAACTAGCGGGAGGGCCAATGAGCAGTTCTTC. Protein: CASSPRTSGRANEQFF. The chain joins TRBV3-1 to TRBJ2-1, with 13 bases that match TRBD2. Germline CDR1 LGHDT, CDR2 YNNKEL (reference sequence). The CDR3 length is 16 residues. J was trimmed by 6 bases and V by 4 bases; bases with no gene match: 6.

This clonotype showed up many times. The chain joins TRBV29-1 to TRBJ2-7, with 11 positions matching TRBD1. The CDR3 sequence is 14 residues long. CDR1 and CDR2 (germline): SQVTM, ANQGSEA. V was pared by 6 bases and J by 2 bases, with 6 bases of the junction left unmatched. The chain's CDR3 is CSVLPGQGAYEQYF. The CDR3 DNA reads as TGCAGCGTCCTCCCGGGACAGGGGGCCTACGAGCAGTACTTC.

To note about this clonotype: The junction departs from the called germline gene at one end, perhaps through a read error. V gene TRBV11-2 combines with J gene TRBJ2-1, with 8 bases that match TRBD2. CDR3 length: 15 residues. Germline V gene sequence: CDR1 SGHAT, CDR2 FQNNGV. CDR3 region: CASSTRTSSHNEQFF. The CDR3 nucleotides are TGTGCCAGCAGCACCCGGACTAGCTCCCACAATGAGCAGTTCTTC.

This clonotype was detected ten times or more. The CDR3 DNA sequence: TGTGCCAGCAGTTTGCGACCCACAGGGTCGAGCACCGGGGAGCTGTTTTTT. Translating gives CASSLRPTGSSTGELFF. The chain uses TRBV28 and TRBJ2-2; tentatively, D is TRBD1 (6 bases). Germline V CDR1 and CDR2: MDHEN, SYDVKM. The V end lost 3 bases, the J end lost 4 bases, and 18 bases lay between the germline ends. CDR3 length: 17 amino acids.

The rearrangement joins TRBV5-1 to TRBJ2-5; D remains ambiguous. V was pared by 0 bases and J by 4 bases, with 13 bases between. Germline CDR1 and CDR2: SGHRS and YFSETQ. The CDR3 extends over 15 amino acids. The CDR3 protein is CASSLGSSAGETQYF. The CDR3 nucleotides read TGCGCCAGCAGCTTGGGGTCATCCGCAGGAGAGACCCAGTACTTC.

J is TRBJ2-5 and V is TRBV7-2, with D possibly being TRBD1 (7 bases). Germline assignment: CDR1 SGHTA and CDR2 FQGNSA. V was shortened by 1 base and J by 5 bases, with 20 bases between the two germline ends. This CDR3 contains 17 residues. The CDR3 DNA follows: TGTGCCAGCAGCTTAGGGCAGGGGGAGGTATGGGGGGAGACCCAGTACTTC. It codes for CASSLGQGEVWGETQYF. Full variable domain (missing parts from reference TRBV7-2 and TRBJ2-5): GAGVSQSPSNKVTEKGKDVELRCDPISGHTALYWYRQSLGQGLEFLIYFQGNSAPDKSGLPSDRFSAERTGGSVSTLTIQRTQQEDSAVYLCASSLGQGEVWGETQYFGPGTRLLVL.

This clonotype was observed at least ten times. The chain uses TRBV12-3 or TRBV12-4 and TRBJ2-7, with D possibly being TRBD1 or TRBD2 (5 bases each). V dropped 2 bases and J dropped 2 bases, with 7 bases sitting between them. This CDR3 spans 13 amino acids. DNA for the CDR3: TGTGCCAGCAGTTTAACGGGGCCCTACGAGCAGTACTTC. It specifies CASSLTGPYEQYF.

The J gene is TRBJ2-7, the V gene TRBV5-4; 9 nucleotides align to TRBD1. The CDR3 runs to 12 residues. Germline lookup yields CDR1 SGHNT and CDR2 YYREEE (reference sequence). Trimming cost V 4 bases and J 11 bases; bases outside gene matches: 7. The chain's CDR3 is CASSQDRGGKYF. Written as DNA, the CDR3 is TGTGCCAGCAGCCAAGACAGGGGGGGCAAGTACTTC.

This clonotype was seen repeatedly, ten times or more. The chain is built from TRBV29-1 and TRBJ2-5; D gene ambiguous. This CDR3 has 11 amino acids. Germline V gene data show CDR1 as SQVTM and CDR2 as ANQGSEA. V was trimmed by 0 bases and J by 5 bases, leaving 4 bases between them. CDR3 in amino acids: CSVEDRETQYF. The CDR3 coding sequence is TGCAGCGTTGAAGATCGGGAGACCCAGTACTTC. Using reference TRBV29-1 and TRBJ2-5 for the parts outside the CDR3, the full variable domain is SAVISQKPSRDICQRGTSLTIQCQVDSQVTMMFWYRQQPGQSLTLIATANQGSEATYESGFVIDKFPISRPNLTFSTLTVSNMSPEDSSIYLCSVEDRETQYFGPGTRLLVL.

In this sample, this clonotype turned up many times. The V call is TRBV24-1, the J call TRBJ2-3; 7 bases align to TRBD1. V shed 6 bases, J shed 3 bases, and the junction held 5 bases outside the gene matches. Germline V gene lookup returns CDR1 KGHDR and CDR2 SFDVKD. This CDR3 spans 14 amino acids. The DNA for the CDR3 is TGTGCCACCAGTCGACAGGGCAGGACAGATACGCAGTATTTT. This translates into CATSRQGRTDTQYF.

This clonotype has a handful of counts. The genes are TRBV7-9 and TRBJ2-7; either TRBD1 or TRBD2 may supply D (6 bases each). Trimming removed 6 bases from V and 1 base from J, with 13 bases in between. The CDR3 length is 14 residues. The germline V gene encodes CDR1 SEHNR and CDR2 FQNEAQ (reference sequence). The CDR3 coding sequence is TGTGCCAGCAGTCCAGAGGGGGGATCCTACGAGCAGTACTTC. Protein: CASSPEGGSYEQYF. The variable domain in full, with the rest retrieved from reference TRBV7-9 and TRBJ2-7, is DTGVSQNPRHKITKRGQNVTFRCDPISEHNRLYWYRQTLGQGPEFLTYFQNEAQLEKSRLLSDRFSAERPKGSFSTLEIQRTEQGDSAMYLCASSPEGGSYEQYFGPGTRLTVT.

The sample holds many counts of this clonotype. The rearrangement joins TRBV12-3 or TRBV12-4 to TRBJ2-1; D perhaps matches TRBD1 (5 bases). Trimming shortened V by 3 bases and J by 7 bases, and 13 bases separated the two germline ends. The CDR3 length is 14 residues. The CDR3 DNA reads as TGTGCCAGCAGTTTGGTGCCAGGGATTAATGAGCAGTTCTTC. Its protein product is CASSLVPGINEQFF.

Turning to this clonotype: A much larger clone lies a single base off, so this may be a read error. This rearrangement joins TRBV20-1 to TRBJ2-3, with 8 bases aligning to TRBD2. Germline V gene data show CDR1 as DFQATT and CDR2 as SNEGSKA (reference sequence). CDR3 length: 15 amino acids. The CDR3 nucleotides are TGCAGCCCCAAGGCGGGACTAGTACCCGGAGATACGCAGTATTTT. Translation: CSPKAGLVPGDTQYF.

This clonotype was detected only a few times. The V and J genes are TRBV12-5 and TRBJ2-1; no firm D call. Looked up from germline, CDR1 is LGHNT and CDR2 is FRNRAP. Trimming stripped 6 bases from V and 7 bases from J, with 16 bases between. The CDR3 is 14 amino acids. The CDR3, as DNA: TGTGCTAGTGGGACCATTATGACGATGAATGAGCAGTTCTTC. It is translated as CASGTIMTMNEQFF.

The rearrangement uses TRBV28 and TRBJ2-3; maybe TRBD2 (5 bases). Germline V gene data show CDR1 as MDHEN and CDR2 as SYDVKM. The V end lost 5 bases, the J end lost 2 bases, and 17 bases lay between the germline ends. This CDR3 is built from 16 residues. The CDR3, as DNA: TGTGCCAGCAGTAATTACTCCCTCGGGGACACAGATACGCAGTATTTT. Protein: CASSNYSLGDTDTQYF.

In the case of this clonotype: The CDR3 end shows no conserved phenylalanine or tryptophan, and so a read error is likely. The CDR3 sequence: CASSLGTSGLYEQYL. Here the CDR3 DNA reads TGCGCCAGCAGCCTCGGGACTAGCGGGCTCTACGAGCAGTACTTG. V is TRBV4-3 and J is TRBJ2-7; TRBD2 aligns across 12 bases. CDR3 length equals 15 residues. V shed 4 bases and J 3 bases; nucleotides not matched to a gene: 4. From germline, CDR1 is LGHNA and CDR2 YSLEER.